This T cell receptor (beta chain) was observed in a study of cytomegalovirus exposure and HLA in healthy donors. Overall study results and limits: Several top significant clusters appeared, in a later analysis, to be linked to common viral pathogens.

This CDR3 has 12 amino acids. Deletions cut 8 bases from V and 8 bases from J, with 15 bases between. CDR1 SEHNR and CDR2 FQNEAQ come from the germline V gene (reference sequence). PCR used 60 Vbeta primers and 13 Jbeta primers. Clones were sequenced by immunoSEQ multiplex PCR, and TCRdb holds only the in-frame ones, with some missing. Of approximately 150,000 clones in the sample, about 74% are singletons; the top ten hold approximately 3%. In regard to this clone: Its antigen remains unidentified.

The rearrangement joins TRBV7-9 to TRBJ1-2, with D tentatively TRBD1 (6 bases). The clonotype comes from a male donor in good health and CMV-seronegative. Sequencing was done on a sample of PBMCs. CDR3 sequence reads: CASGAGADGYTF. The CDR3 DNA reads as TGTGCCAGCGGAGCGGGGGCGGACGGCTACACCTTC.